This T cell receptor beta chain was identified in a study of blood T cell repertoires in COVID-19. Study details: Material from acute and convalescent COVID-19 was sourced from the United States, Italy and Spain. PBMCs, B-cell-depleted T cells, or T cells were the source of the cDNA or gDNA that made up the material.

The length of the CDR3 is 15 residues. The germline gives CDR1 LNHDA, CDR2 SQIVND (reference sequence). V shed 4 bases, J shed 7 bases, and the junction held 7 bases outside the gene matches. Authors' analysis steps: By means of reference gene primer amplification, nucleated cell counts were estimated. Sequencing used immunoSEQ multiplex PCR; TCRdb keeps in-frame clones, though not all of them. V and J calls and clone size follow that table, whereas D and trimming were derived from the DNA. Of tens of thousands of clones in the sample, approximately 86% were seen once. The rearrangement joins TRBV19 to TRBJ1-6; 7 positions agree with TRBD1. This clonotype was obtained from a man aged 35 to 55 with acute or convalescent COVID-19. The sequencing sample was made of peripheral blood. The DNA for the CDR3 is TGTGCCAGTAGTACACCCGGGACAGCAAATTCACCCCTCCACTTT. Encoded protein: CASSTPGTANSPLHF.